This TCR beta chain was observed in a study of blood T cell repertoires in COVID-19. Per the original data handling: By means of reference gene primer amplification, nucleated cell counts were estimated. Method: immunoSEQ multiplex PCR; TCRdb's copy keeps in-frame clones and lacks some. The V and J calls and the clone size are those of that table, but D and trimming were determined from the DNA. Among about 160,000 clones listed, 82% were seen once. V lost 4 bases and J 4 bases, leaving 17 bases between the germline ends. The CDR3 runs to 14 residues. Germline CDR1 GTSNPN, CDR2 SVGIG (reference sequence).

The sample taken for sequencing was PBMCs or T cells enriched from blood (not recorded which). The V and J genes are TRBV30 and TRBJ2-7; a possible D gene is TRBD1 (5 bases). This clonotype was obtained from a man in his fifties or sixties who had recovered from COVID-19. The CDR3 region is CAWTTAWGSYEQYF. The CDR3 coding sequence is TGTGCCTGGACCACGGCTTGGGGCAGTTACGAGCAGTACTTC. Combining the CDR3 with reference TRBV30 and TRBJ2-7 gives the whole variable domain SQTIHQWPATLVQPVGSPLSLECTVEGTSNPNLYWYRQAAGRGLQLLFYSVGIGQISSEVPQNLSASRPQDRQFILSSKKLLLSDSGFYLCAWTTAWGSYEQYFGPGTRLTVT.